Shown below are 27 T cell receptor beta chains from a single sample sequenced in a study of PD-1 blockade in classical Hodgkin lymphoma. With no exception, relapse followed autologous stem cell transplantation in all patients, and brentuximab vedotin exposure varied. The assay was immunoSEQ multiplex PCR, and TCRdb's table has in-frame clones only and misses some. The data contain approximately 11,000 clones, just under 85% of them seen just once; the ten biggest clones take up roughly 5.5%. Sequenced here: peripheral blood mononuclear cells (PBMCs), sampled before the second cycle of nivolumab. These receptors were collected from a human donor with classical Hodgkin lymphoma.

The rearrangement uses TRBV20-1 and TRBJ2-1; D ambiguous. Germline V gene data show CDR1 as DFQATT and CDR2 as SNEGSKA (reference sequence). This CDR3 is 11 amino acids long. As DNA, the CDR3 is TGCAGCCAAGTAGAGTACAATGAGCAGTTCTTC. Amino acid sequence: CSQVEYNEQFF.

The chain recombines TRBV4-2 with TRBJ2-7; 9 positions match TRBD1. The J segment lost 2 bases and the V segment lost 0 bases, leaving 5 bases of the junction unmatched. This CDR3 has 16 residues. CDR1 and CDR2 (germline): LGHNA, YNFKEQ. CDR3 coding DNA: TGTGCCAGCAGCCAAGATTATCGACAGGGGGCCTACGAGCAGTACTTC. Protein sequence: CASSQDYRQGAYEQYF.

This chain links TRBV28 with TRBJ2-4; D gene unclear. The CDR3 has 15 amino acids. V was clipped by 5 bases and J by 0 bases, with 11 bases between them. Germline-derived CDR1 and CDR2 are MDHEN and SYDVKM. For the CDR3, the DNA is TGTGCCAGCAGTCCTATCTACAGAGCCAAAAACATTCAGTACTTC. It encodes CASSPIYRAKNIQYF.

CDR3 DNA sequence: TGTGCCCTCGGGGGCGATGTGAGGATCGATACGCAGTATTTT. It codes for CALGGDVRIDTQYF. The chain is built from TRBV5-4 and TRBJ2-3; D assignment may be TRBD1 or TRBD2 (6 bases each). V was cut by 10 bases and J by 6 bases, with 21 bases left in between. The CDR3 covers 14 residues. Per the germline V gene, CDR1 is SGHNT and CDR2 is YYREEE (reference sequence). The whole variable domain, filled in from reference TRBV5-4 and TRBJ2-3, reads ETGVTQSPTHLIKTRGQQVTLRCSSQSGHNTVSWYQQALGQGPQFIFQYYREEENGRGNFPPRFSGLQFPNYSSELNVNALELDDSALYLCALGGDVRIDTQYFGPGTRLTVL.

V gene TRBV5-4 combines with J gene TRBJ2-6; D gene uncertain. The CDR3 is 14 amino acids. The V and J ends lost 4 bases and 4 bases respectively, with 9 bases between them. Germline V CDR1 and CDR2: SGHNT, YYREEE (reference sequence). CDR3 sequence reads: CASSPGPGANVLTF. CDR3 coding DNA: TGTGCCAGCAGCCCAGGACCAGGGGCCAACGTCCTGACTTTC.

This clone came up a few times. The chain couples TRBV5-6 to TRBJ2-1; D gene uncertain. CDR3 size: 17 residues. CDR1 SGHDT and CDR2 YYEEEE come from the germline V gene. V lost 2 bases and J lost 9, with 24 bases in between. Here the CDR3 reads CASSLGNWQVAWGEQFF. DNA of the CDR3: TGTGCCAGCAGCTTAGGGAATTGGCAGGTTGCTTGGGGTGAGCAGTTCTTC.

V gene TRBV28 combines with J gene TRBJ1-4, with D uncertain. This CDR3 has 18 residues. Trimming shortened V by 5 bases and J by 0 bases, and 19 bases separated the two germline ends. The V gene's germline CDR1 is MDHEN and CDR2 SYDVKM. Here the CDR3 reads CASSARDSARATNEKLFF. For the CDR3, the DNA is TGTGCCAGCAGTGCTAGGGATAGCGCGAGGGCAACTAATGAAAAACTGTTTTTT.

The CDR3: CAISPHKGGDTQYF. The CDR3 DNA reads TGTGCCATTTCCCCCCACAAGGGTGGGGATACGCAGTATTTT. The V gene is TRBV27, the J gene TRBJ2-3; D is ambiguous. The CDR3 runs to 14 residues. V gave up 10 bases and J gave up 6 bases, with 20 bases separating them. Germline values: CDR1 MNHEY, CDR2 SMNVEV (reference sequence).

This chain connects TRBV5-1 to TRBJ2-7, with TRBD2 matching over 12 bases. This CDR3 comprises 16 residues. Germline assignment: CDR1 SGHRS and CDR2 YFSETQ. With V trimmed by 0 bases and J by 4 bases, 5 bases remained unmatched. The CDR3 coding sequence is TGCGCCAGCAGCTTGGTACTAGCGGGAGGTCGGTACGAGCAGTACTTC. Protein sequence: CASSLVLAGGRYEQYF. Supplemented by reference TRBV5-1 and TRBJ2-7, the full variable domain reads KAGVTQTPRYLIKTRGQQVTLSCSPISGHRSVSWYQQTPGQGLQFLFEYFSETQRNKGNFPGRFSGRQFSNSRSEMNVSTLELGDSALYLCASSLVLAGGRYEQYFGPGTRLTVT.

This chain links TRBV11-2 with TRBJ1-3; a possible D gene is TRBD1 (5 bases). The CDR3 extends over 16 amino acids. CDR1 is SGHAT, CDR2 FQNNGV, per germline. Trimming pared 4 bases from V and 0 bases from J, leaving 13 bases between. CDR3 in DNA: TGTGCCAGCAGCTCGGGCGGGGGGTACTCTGGAAACACCATATATTTT. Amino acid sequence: CASSSGGGYSGNTIYF.

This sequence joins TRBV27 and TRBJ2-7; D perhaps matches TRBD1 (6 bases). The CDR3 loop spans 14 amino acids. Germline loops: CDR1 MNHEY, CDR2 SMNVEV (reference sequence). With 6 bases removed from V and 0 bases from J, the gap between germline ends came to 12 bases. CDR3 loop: CASREQGNSYEQYF. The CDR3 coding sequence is TGTGCCAGCAGGGAACAGGGAAACTCCTACGAGCAGTACTTC.

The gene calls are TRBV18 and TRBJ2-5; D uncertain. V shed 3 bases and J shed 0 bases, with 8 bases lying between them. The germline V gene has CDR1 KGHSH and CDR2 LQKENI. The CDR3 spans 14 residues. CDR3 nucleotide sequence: TGTGCCAGCTCACCGGATACAGACCAAGAGACCCAGTACTTC. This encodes CASSPDTDQETQYF.

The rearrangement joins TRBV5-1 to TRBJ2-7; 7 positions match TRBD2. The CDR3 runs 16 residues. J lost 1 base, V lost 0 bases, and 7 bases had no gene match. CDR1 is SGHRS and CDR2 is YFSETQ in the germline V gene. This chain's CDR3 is CASSLAGGITSYEQYF. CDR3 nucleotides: TGCGCCAGCAGCTTGGCCGGGGGGATCACATCCTACGAGCAGTACTTC.

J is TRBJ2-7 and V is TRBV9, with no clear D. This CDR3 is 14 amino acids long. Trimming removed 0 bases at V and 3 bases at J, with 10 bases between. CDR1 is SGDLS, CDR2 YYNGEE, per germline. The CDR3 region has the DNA TGTGCCAGCAGCGTAGATCCGGAACACTACGAGCAGTACTTC. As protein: CASSVDPEHYEQYF.

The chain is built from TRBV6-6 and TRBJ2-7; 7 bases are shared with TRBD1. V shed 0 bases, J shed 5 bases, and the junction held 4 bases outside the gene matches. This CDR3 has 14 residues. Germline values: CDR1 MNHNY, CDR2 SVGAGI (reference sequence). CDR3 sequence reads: CASSYSEQGNEQYF. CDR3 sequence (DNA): TGTGCCAGCAGTTACTCAGAACAGGGGAACGAGCAGTACTTC.

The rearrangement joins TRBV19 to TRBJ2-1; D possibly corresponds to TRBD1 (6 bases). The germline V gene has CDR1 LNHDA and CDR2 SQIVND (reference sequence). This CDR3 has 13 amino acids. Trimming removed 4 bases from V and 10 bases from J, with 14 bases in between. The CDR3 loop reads CASSTTGFNEQFF. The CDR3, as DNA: TGTGCCAGTAGTACCACAGGGTTCAACGAGCAGTTCTTC.

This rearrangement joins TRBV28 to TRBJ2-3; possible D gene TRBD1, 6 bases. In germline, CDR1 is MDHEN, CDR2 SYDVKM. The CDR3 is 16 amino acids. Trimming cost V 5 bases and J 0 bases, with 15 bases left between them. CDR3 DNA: TGTGCCAGCAGTCTCCCGACAGGACATAGCACAGATACGCAGTATTTT. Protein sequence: CASSLPTGHSTDTQYF.

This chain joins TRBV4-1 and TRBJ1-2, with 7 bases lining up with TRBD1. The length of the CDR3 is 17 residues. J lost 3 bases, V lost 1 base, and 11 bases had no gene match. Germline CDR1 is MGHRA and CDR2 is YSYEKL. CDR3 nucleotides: TGCGCCAGCAGCCAAGTGGGACAGCTCGGGGGGGACTATGGCTACACCTTC. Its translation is CASSQVGQLGGDYGYTF.

The CDR3 here is CAWSVGQGFPAQYF. The DNA of the CDR3 is TGTGCCTGGAGCGTGGGACAGGGATTTCCGGCCCAGTACTTC. The chain has TRBV30 and TRBJ2-5; 9 bases align to TRBD1. This CDR3 region has 14 residues. Germline assignment: CDR1 GTSNPN and CDR2 SVGIG (reference sequence). V lost 3 bases and J lost 9; bases outside the gene matches: 11.

The CDR3 sequence is CASIPGQGLRTEAFF. The CDR3 bases are TGTGCCAGTATTCCGGGACAGGGGTTACGCACTGAAGCTTTCTTT. J is TRBJ1-1 and V is TRBV19; 10 bases fit TRBD1. Germline V CDR1 and CDR2: LNHDA, SQIVND (reference sequence). Trimming removed 7 bases from V and 4 bases from J; junction bases left unmatched: 9. The CDR3 spans 15 residues. The entire variable domain, with the rest obtained from reference TRBV19 and TRBJ1-1, is as follows: DGGITQSPKYLFRKEGQNVTLSCEQNLNHDAMYWYRQDPGQGLRLIYYSQIVNDFQKGDIAEGYSVSREKKESFPLTVTSAQKNPTAFYLCASIPGQGLRTEAFFGQGTRLTVV.

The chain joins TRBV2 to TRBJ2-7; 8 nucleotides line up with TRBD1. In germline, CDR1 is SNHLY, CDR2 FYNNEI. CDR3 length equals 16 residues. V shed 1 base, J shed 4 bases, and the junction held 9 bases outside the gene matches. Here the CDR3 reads CASSEGSDRGYYEQYF. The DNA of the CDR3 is TGTGCCAGCAGTGAAGGGAGTGACAGGGGATATTACGAGCAGTACTTC.

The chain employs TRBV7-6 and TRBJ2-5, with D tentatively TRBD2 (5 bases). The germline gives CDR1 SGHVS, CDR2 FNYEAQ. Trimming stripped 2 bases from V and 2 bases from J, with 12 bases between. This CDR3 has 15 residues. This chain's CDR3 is CASSLIPGGQETQYF. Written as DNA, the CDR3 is TGTGCCAGCAGCTTAATCCCCGGAGGACAAGAGACCCAGTACTTC.

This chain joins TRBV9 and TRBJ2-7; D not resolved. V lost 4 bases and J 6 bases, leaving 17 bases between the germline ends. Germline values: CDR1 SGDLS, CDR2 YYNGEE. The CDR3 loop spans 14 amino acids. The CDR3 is CASSSLRVSGEQYF. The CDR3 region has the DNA TGTGCCAGCAGCAGTTTAAGGGTATCTGGCGAGCAGTACTTC.

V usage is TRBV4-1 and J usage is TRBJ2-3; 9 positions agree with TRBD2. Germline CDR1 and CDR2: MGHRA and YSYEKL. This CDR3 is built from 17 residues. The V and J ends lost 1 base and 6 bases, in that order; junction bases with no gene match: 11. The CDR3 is CASSQGGAGGLADTQYF. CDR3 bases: TGCGCCAGCAGCCAAGGCGGAGCGGGGGGTCTGGCGGATACGCAGTATTTT.

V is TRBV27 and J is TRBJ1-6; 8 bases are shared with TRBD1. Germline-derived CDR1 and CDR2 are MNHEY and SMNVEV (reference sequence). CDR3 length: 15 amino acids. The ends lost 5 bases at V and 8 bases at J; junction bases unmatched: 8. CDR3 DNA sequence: TGTGCCAGCAGTAGGACAGGGTGGACGGATTCACCCCTCCACTTT. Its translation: CASSRTGWTDSPLHF.

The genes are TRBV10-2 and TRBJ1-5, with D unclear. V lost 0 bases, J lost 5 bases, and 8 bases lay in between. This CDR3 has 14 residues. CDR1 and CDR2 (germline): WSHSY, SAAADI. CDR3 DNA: TGCGCCAGCAGTGAGTCAAGGGTTGATCAGCCCCAGCATTTT. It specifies CASSESRVDQPQHF.

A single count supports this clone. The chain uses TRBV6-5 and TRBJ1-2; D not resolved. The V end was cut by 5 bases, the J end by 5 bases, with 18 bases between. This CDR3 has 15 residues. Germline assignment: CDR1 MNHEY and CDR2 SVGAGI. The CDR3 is CASSRNGETWYGYTF. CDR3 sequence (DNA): TGTGCCAGCAGTCGAAATGGGGAAACCTGGTATGGCTACACCTTC.